This T cell receptor beta chain was obtained from a study of shared clonotypes between healthy human individuals. Study outcomes and limitations: Specimens sampled were limited to blood, with tissue repertoires likely differing.

Sequencing was performed with immunoSEQ multiplex PCR; in TCRdb, only in-frame clones are kept and a portion is missing. In the table there are about 990,000 clones, approximately 78% of which are singletons. This clone was seen just once. What it binds is unknown. This CDR3 has 16 residues. Per the germline V gene, CDR1 is MGHRA and CDR2 is YSYEKL. The V and J ends lost 4 bases and 3 bases respectively, with 13 bases between them. Material: memory CD4+ T cells from PBMCs. Subset here: CD45RA-negative fraction. The chain employs TRBV4-1 and TRBJ1-6; a possible D gene is TRBD1 (5 bases). The TCR comes from a man between 18 and 29 years old in good health. Some clones in this sample may be carry-over from other donors' samples. CDR3 loop: CASSPSAGHYNSPLHF. The CDR3 DNA reads as TGCGCCAGCAGCCCCTCAGCGGGGCACTATAATTCACCCCTCCACTTT.